This T cell receptor (beta chain) originates from a study of T cell responses to AZD1222 COVID-19 vaccine (dated by TCRdb to the early 2020s). Broadly, across the study: TCR sequencing covered roughly 230 trial participants: 200 to 210 given two doses of AZD1222 and 26 given two doses of MenACWY control vaccine. Enrollment into the trials was organized by age into subgroups of 18-55, 56-69 and 70-plus years, and those subgroups contained approximately 160, 26 and 62 TCR-sequenced participants, respectively.

This clone was counted a few times. There is no known antigen for this receptor. No per-base quality is available; no much larger clone lies one base away. According to the germline V gene (reference sequence), CDR1 reads MNHNY and CDR2 reads SVGAGI. The V end loses 5 bases and the J end loses 6 bases, and a stretch of 20 bases separates them. The CDR3, cysteine through phenylalanine, is 17 amino acids long. CDR3 DNA is the only sequence kept; it has 51 bases, read in frame from the first base. The CDR3 regions of human TCRbeta chains were analyzed by immunosequencing. The paper's data handling went like this. Repertoire TCRs were matched against a reference library of SARS-CoV-2-specific TCRs generated with the MIRA antigen-specificity platform. Breadth was defined as the fraction of unique TCRs that were SARS-CoV-2-associated. Depth was defined as the fraction of total T cells that were SARS-CoV-2-associated. Each spike-specific TCR was assigned to its reactive spike region and to a CD4 or CD8 class using the MIRA data. Log10-transformed breadth and depth values were compared by one-way ANOVA with Sidak's multiple comparisons tests. TCRdb obtained this table from immuneACCESS and retained in-frame rearrangements with V and J assigned. These tables miss some clones; where compared with another copy, unresolved V genes account for less than half of the shortfall, and the remainder is unexplained. The DNA gave D and trimming, while V, J and clone size come from that table. In all, the sample holds about 120,000 clones, and around 90% of those were seen once. The ten largest make up approximately 2.5% of the sample.

The sample's time point label is to be understood as: about 28 days (+/-7) after the second vaccine dose. AZD1222 recipients whose second dose came at about 4 weeks and those whose second dose came at about 12 weeks were combined into one group, since spike-specific TCR depth and breadth did not differ between the two schedules. Samples from vaccinated people were obtained from the UK trials COV001 and COV002, which included a single-blind randomized controlled phase 2/3 trial of AZD1222 (ChAdOx1 nCoV-19) in healthy adults. Trial participant PBMC samples were collected at day 0 and day 28 after the second dose for TCRbeta chain sequencing. On the study overall, not on this receptor specifically: Conclusions about previously exposed vaccinees are limited, since just a handful of AZD1222 recipients were seropositive for SARS-CoV-2 at baseline. Nearly half of unique spike-specific TCRs reportedly recognized epitopes outside regions mutated in the B.1.351 and B.1.1.7 variants. Participants were mostly white British and included more females than males, and it was suggested by the authors that clonal diversity may have been underestimated. The 56-69-year group was small, and its depth increase did not reach significance, likely because of low power. Spike-specific TCR breadth and depth rose significantly after two AZD1222 doses compared with day 0 and with MenACWY recipients. Vaccine-associated CD4 TCRs spanned the whole spike protein, with dominant responses in regions 160-218 and 743-854. Because no samples from the day 14 peak response were available, repertoires could be characterized only after the peak T cell response.

This TCR was recovered from an adult who received the AZD1222 COVID-19 vaccine. This specimen was peripheral blood, taken 28 days after the second AZD1222 dose. The chain is assembled from TRBV6-6 and TRBJ1-6, with no confidently assigned D gene. In nucleotide form, the sequence is TGTGCCAGCAGTCCCTCGGGTATCTCCACCTCTAATTCACCCCTCCACTTT. This translates into CASSPSGISTSNSPLHF.